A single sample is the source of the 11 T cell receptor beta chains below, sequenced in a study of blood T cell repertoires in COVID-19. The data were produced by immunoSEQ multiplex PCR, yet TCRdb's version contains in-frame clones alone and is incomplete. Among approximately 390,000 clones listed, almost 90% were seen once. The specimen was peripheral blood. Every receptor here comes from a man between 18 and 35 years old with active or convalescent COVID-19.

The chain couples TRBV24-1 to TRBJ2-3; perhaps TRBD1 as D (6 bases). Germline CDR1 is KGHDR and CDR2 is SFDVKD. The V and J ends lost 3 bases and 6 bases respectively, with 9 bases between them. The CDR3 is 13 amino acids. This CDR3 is CATSDHRDDTQYF. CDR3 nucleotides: TGTGCCACCAGTGATCACAGGGACGATACGCAGTATTTT.

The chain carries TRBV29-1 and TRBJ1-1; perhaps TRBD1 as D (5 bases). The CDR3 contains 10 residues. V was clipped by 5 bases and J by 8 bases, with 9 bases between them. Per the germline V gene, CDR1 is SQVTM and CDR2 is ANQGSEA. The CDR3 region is CSVLDIEAFF. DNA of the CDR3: TGCAGCGTTTTGGACATCGAAGCTTTCTTT.

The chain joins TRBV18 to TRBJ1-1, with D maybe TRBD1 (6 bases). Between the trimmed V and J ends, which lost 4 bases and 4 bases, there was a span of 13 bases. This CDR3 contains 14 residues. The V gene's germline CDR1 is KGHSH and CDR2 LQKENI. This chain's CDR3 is CASSQTGTTTEAFF. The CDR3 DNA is TGTGCCAGCTCACAAACAGGGACAACCACTGAAGCTTTCTTT.

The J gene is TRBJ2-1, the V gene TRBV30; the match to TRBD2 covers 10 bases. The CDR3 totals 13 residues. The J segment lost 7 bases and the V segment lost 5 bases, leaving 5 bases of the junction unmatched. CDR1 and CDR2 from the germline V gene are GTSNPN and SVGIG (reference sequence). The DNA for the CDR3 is TGTGCCTGGGAGCGGGAGGGCCGGAATGAGCAGTTCTTC. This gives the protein CAWEREGRNEQFF.

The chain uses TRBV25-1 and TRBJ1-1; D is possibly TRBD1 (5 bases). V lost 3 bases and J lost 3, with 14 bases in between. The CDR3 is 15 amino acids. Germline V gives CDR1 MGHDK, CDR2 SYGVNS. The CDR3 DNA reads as TGTGCCAGCAGTGACAATCAGGGTATGTACACTGAAGCTTTCTTT. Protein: CASSDNQGMYTEAFF.

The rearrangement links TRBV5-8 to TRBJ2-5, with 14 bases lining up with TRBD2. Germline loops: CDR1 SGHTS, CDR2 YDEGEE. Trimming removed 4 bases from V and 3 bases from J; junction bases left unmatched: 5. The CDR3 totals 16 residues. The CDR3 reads CASSRGTSGREETQYF. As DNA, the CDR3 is TGTGCCAGCAGCCGTGGGACTAGCGGGAGAGAAGAGACCCAGTACTTC.

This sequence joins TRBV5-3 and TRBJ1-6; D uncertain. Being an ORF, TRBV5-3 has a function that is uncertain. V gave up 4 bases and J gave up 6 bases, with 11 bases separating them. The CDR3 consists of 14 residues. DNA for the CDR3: TGTGCCAGAAGCCGAGAAGCCTTTAATTCACCCCTCCACTTT. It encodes CARSREAFNSPLHF.

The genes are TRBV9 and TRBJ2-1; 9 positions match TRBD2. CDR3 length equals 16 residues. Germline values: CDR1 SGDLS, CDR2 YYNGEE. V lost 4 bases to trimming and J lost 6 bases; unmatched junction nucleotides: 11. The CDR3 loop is CASSLVAGARGNEQFF. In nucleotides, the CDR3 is TGTGCCAGCAGCCTAGTAGCGGGGGCCCGCGGCAATGAGCAGTTCTTC.

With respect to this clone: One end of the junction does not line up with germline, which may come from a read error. The CDR3 DNA reads TGTGCCAGCAGTCCCTCCGGACAGCTGAACTCTGGGGCCAACGTGCTGACTTTC. Residues: CASSPSGQLNSGANVLTF. The V and J genes are TRBV3-1 (or the pseudogene TRBV3-2) and TRBJ2-6; a weak D match, TRBD1 (6 bases). Per the germline V gene, CDR1 is LGHDT and CDR2 is YNNKEL (reference sequence). The CDR3 totals 18 residues.

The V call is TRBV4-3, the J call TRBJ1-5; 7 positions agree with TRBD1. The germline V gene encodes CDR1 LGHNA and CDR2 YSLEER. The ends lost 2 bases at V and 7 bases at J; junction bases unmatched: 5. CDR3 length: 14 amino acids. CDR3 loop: CASSQQQGRQPQHF. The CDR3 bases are TGCGCCAGCAGCCAACAACAGGGGCGGCAGCCCCAGCATTTT.

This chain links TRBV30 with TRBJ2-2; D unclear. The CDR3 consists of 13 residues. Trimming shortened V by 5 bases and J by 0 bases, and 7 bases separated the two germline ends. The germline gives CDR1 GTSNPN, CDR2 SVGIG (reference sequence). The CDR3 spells CAWQVTNTGELFF. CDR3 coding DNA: TGTGCCTGGCAGGTAACGAACACCGGGGAGCTGTTTTTT.